The sequence of this TCR beta chain was determined in a study of TET2 disruption in CD19-targeted CAR T cells (dated by TCRdb to the late 2010s). Broadly, across the study: The number of samples was determined by the original clinical trial design and by which samples were available, and no additional inclusion criteria were applied. The research as a whole found: Conclusions about the patient's CAR T cells rested on extensive analysis of a single subject.

On this clone itself: Its antigen target is currently unknown.

The meaning of the sample's treatment or condition label: autologous CTL019 cells: CD19 CAR with 4-1BB and CD3 zeta domains. TCR zeta and 4-1BB costimulatory signaling domains were incorporated into the CD19 CAR. T cells for CTL019 manufacturing were collected from peripheral blood by leukapheresis. The DNeasy Blood and Tissue Kit was used to extract genomic DNA from pre-infusion T cells, peripheral blood, or sorted post-infusion T cells. Deep sequencing of the TCR beta chain was done using the immunoSEQ assay. The authors' analysis ran thus. Only productive TCR beta rearrangements went into calculating clonotype frequencies. Sourced from immuneACCESS, this table was stored by TCRdb with only in-frame sequences that have V and J called. A share of the clones is absent; for the studies checked, an unresolved V gene accounts for under half, and the remainder has no known explanation. V and J calls and clone size are copied from that table; D and trimming were computed from the DNA. This sample's table lists 25,000 or so clones. The ten largest account for under 2.5% of the sample.

This specimen was CD8- CAR+ T cells sorted from cultured blood T cells, taken for CD19 CAR T cell therapy. The label giving this sample's cell subset or site can be read as: CD8-negative CAR-positive T cells from the infusion product. The source of this sequence is a man aged 65-85 years with chronic lymphocytic leukemia.

CDR3 region: CAINEETGGNYGYTF. CDR3 DNA, as far as it was read: TGTGCCATAAATGAGGAGACAGGGGGGAACTATGGC. The rearranged segments are TRBV10-3 and TRBJ1-2; TRBD1 aligns with 9 central bases. The observed sequence ends 3 residues before the CDR3 terminus, with the missing tail filled in from the germline J gene. Germline trimming: 9 bases from V, 2 bases from J; junction bases outside gene matches: 10. The CDR3 covers 15 residues, taking in both the cysteine and the phenylalanine. The CDR3 was read in part: 36 bases, with the frame set at base 1. The germline V gene provides CDR1 ENHRY and CDR2 SYGVKD.